Listed here are 4 T cell receptor beta chains from one sample, sequenced in a study of Tregs in tolerant kidney transplant recipients. Sequencing used immunoSEQ multiplex PCR; TCRdb keeps in-frame clones, though not all of them. The table has just under 65,000 clones, more than 95% seen once. Sequences were derived from Tregs from blood, sampled before the transplant. The receptor set was obtained from a human donor who received a combined kidney and bone marrow transplant.

In DNA, the CDR3 is TGTGCCAGCTCACTAGCGGGGATCAACACTGAAGCTTTCTTT. Protein: CASSLAGINTEAFF. The rearrangement joins TRBV18 to TRBJ1-1; D is undetermined. The length of the CDR3 is 14 residues. Germline V gives CDR1 KGHSH, CDR2 LQKENI. Deletions cut 4 bases from V and 2 bases from J, with 11 bases between.

The chain uses TRBV5-1 and TRBJ1-1; a weak D match, TRBD1 (5 bases). CDR1 is SGHRS, CDR2 YFSETQ, per germline. Trimming stripped 0 bases from V and 1 base from J, with 10 bases between. CDR3 size: 15 residues. CDR3 residues: CASSLGPGWNTEAFF. Here the CDR3 DNA reads TGCGCCAGCAGCTTGGGCCCAGGGTGGAACACTGAAGCTTTCTTT.

V gene TRBV29-1 combines with J gene TRBJ1-2, with D possibly TRBD1 on 5 matching bases. V gave up 4 bases and J gave up 2 bases, with 5 bases separating them. The CDR3 sequence is 11 residues long. From germline, CDR1 is SQVTM and CDR2 ANQGSEA. The CDR3 region has the DNA TGCAGCGTTGGACAGAACTATGGCTACACCTTC. This sequence encodes CSVGQNYGYTF.

The sample holds one count of this clone. The chain combines TRBV6-5 with TRBJ2-5, with D possibly TRBD2 on 5 matching bases. Germline loops: CDR1 MNHEY, CDR2 SVGAGI. V was cut by 2 bases and J by 2 bases, with 9 bases left in between. The CDR3 runs to 14 residues. CDR3 DNA: TGTGCCAGCAGTTACGCGGGCAGACAAGAGACCCAGTACTTC. It codes for CASSYAGRQETQYF.